Listed here are 16 T cell receptor beta chains from one sample, sequenced in a study of T cell responses to AZD1222 COVID-19 vaccine. Produced via immunoSEQ multiplex PCR; TCRdb's table is partial and in-frame only. Found here are around 100,000 clones, about 87% of them singletons; the top ten hold 4% to 5%. The starting material was peripheral blood, obtained on day 0 of MenACWY control vaccination. The receptors stem from an adult in good health.

The CDR3 here is CASSLAGLAGGPEQFF. The CDR3 DNA reads TGCGCCAGCAGCTTGGCGGGACTAGCGGGAGGACCAGAGCAGTTCTTC. V gene TRBV5-1 combines with J gene TRBJ2-1, with TRBD2 identical over 15 bases. Germline loops: CDR1 SGHRS, CDR2 YFSETQ. Germline trimming cut 0 bases from V and 10 bases from J; bases unmatched to any gene: 5. This CDR3 comprises 16 residues.

The J gene is TRBJ1-6, the V gene TRBV6-4; unclear D gene. Trimming removed 8 bases at V and 9 bases at J, with 20 bases between. This CDR3 is 15 amino acids long. CDR1 MRHNA and CDR2 SNTAGT come from the germline V gene. CDR3 coding DNA: TGTGCCAGCTCCACTGACGGGCTGATCGGTTCACCCCTCCACTTT. It yields the protein CASSTDGLIGSPLHF.

The genes are TRBV11-2 and TRBJ2-5; the D is unclear. CDR1 is SGHAT, CDR2 FQNNGV, per germline. Between the trimmed V and J ends, which lost 0 bases and 11 bases, there was a span of 7 bases. The length of the CDR3 is 11 residues. The CDR3 DNA follows: TGTGCCAGCAGCTTAGAGAGTTCACAGTACTTC. Amino acids: CASSLESSQYF.

V is TRBV9 and J is TRBJ2-3, with D unclear. Germline V CDR1 and CDR2: SGDLS, YYNGEE. This CDR3 spans 15 amino acids. V shed 4 bases and J shed 5 bases, with 17 bases lying between them. The CDR3: CASSPLVSPKDTQYF. The CDR3 nucleotides read TGTGCCAGCAGCCCCCTCGTGAGCCCCAAAGATACGCAGTATTTT.

The gene calls are TRBV6-5 and TRBJ1-1; D uncertain. There are 11 residues in the CDR3. Germline CDR1 reads MNHEY; CDR2 reads SVGAGI. Trimming left V 10 bases short and J 1 base short, with 7 bases between. CDR3 sequence: CATRQNTEAFF. CDR3 DNA: TGTGCCACCCGACAGAACACTGAAGCTTTCTTT.

The rearrangement uses TRBV5-4 and TRBJ2-5, with D possibly matching TRBD1 (8 bases). The V gene's germline CDR1 is SGHNT and CDR2 YYREEE (reference sequence). The CDR3 contains 15 residues. The V end lost 3 bases, the J end lost 5 bases, and 17 bases lay between the germline ends. CDR3 bases: TGTGCCAGCAGCTCCCACGGACAGGGAGGGGAGACCCAGTACTTC. Residues: CASSSHGQGGETQYF.

The rearrangement joins TRBV6-2 or TRBV6-3 to TRBJ1-4; D remains ambiguous. Trimming removed 5 bases at V and 0 bases at J, with 16 bases between. The CDR3 loop spans 17 amino acids. Germline values: CDR1 MNHEY, CDR2 SVGEGT. The CDR3 protein is CASSLGALLATNEKLFF. CDR3 coding DNA: TGTGCCAGCAGTCTCGGCGCGCTCCTCGCAACTAATGAAAAACTGTTTTTT.

V gene TRBV19 combines with J gene TRBJ2-3, with 8 bases that match TRBD2. The CDR3 is made up of 16 amino acids. Germline trimming cut 5 bases from V and 4 bases from J; bases unmatched to any gene: 11. CDR1 and CDR2 from the germline V gene are LNHDA and SQIVND (reference sequence). The CDR3 here is CASSLNRGGQPDTQYF. For the CDR3, the DNA is TGTGCCAGTAGTCTCAATCGGGGGGGCCAGCCAGATACGCAGTATTTT. Using reference TRBV19 and TRBJ2-3 for the parts outside the CDR3, the full variable domain is DGGITQSPKYLFRKEGQNVTLSCEQNLNHDAMYWYRQDPGQGLRLIYYSQIVNDFQKGDIAEGYSVSREKKESFPLTVTSAQKNPTAFYLCASSLNRGGQPDTQYFGPGTRLTVL.

The chain combines TRBV19 with TRBJ2-5; D gene unclear. Trimming stripped 9 bases from V and 2 bases from J, with 13 bases between. The CDR3 runs to 13 residues. Germline CDR1 LNHDA, CDR2 SQIVND (reference sequence). The CDR3 nucleotides read TGTGCCAGCTCCCGACACCCACAAGAGACCCAGTACTTC. Amino acid sequence: CASSRHPQETQYF. The whole variable domain, filled in from reference TRBV19 and TRBJ2-5, reads DGGITQSPKYLFRKEGQNVTLSCEQNLNHDAMYWYRQDPGQGLRLIYYSQIVNDFQKGDIAEGYSVSREKKESFPLTVTSAQKNPTAFYLCASSRHPQETQYFGPGTRLLVL.

In its sample, this clone was seen a few times. The gene calls are TRBV7-2 and TRBJ1-4, with D uncertain. V was trimmed by 8 bases and J by 0 bases, leaving 10 bases between them. CDR1 and CDR2 from the germline V gene are SGHTA and FQGNSA. This CDR3 has 14 residues. The CDR3 loop is CASRTGATNEKLFF. The CDR3 nucleotides read TGTGCCAGCCGGACCGGAGCAACTAATGAAAAACTGTTTTTT. The complete variable domain, with remaining parts taken from reference TRBV7-2 and TRBJ1-4, reads GAGVSQSPSNKVTEKGKDVELRCDPISGHTALYWYRQSLGQGLEFLIYFQGNSAPDKSGLPSDRFSAERTGGSVSTLTIQRTQQEDSAVYLCASRTGATNEKLFFGSGTQLSVL.

On this clone: Other DNA sequences of this sample code for an identical CDR3. The genes are TRBV5-5 and TRBJ2-3; 15 positions match TRBD2. Trimming removed 4 bases from V and 5 bases from J; junction bases left unmatched: 5. This CDR3 contains 16 residues. Germline CDR1 and CDR2: SGHKS and YYEKEE (reference sequence). The CDR3 loop reads CASSSGTSGGRDTQYF. In DNA, the CDR3 is TGTGCCAGCAGCAGCGGGACTAGCGGGGGGAGAGATACGCAGTATTTT.

The CDR3 loop reads CASSLVSRGGRLGEQFF. As DNA, the CDR3 is TGTGCCAGCAGCTTAGTCTCGCGGGGCGGGAGGTTGGGTGAGCAGTTCTTC. The chain uses TRBV7-9 and TRBJ2-1; 8 bases align to TRBD2. CDR1 is SEHNR and CDR2 is FQNEAQ in the germline V gene (reference sequence). CDR3 length equals 17 residues. V trimming: 1 base; J trimming: 9 bases; junction bases outside the gene matches: 14.

V is TRBV6-5 and J is TRBJ1-1; 7 bases line up with TRBD1. The CDR3 loop spans 14 amino acids. The V and J ends lost 5 bases and 3 bases, in that order; junction bases with no gene match: 6. Germline V lookup: CDR1 MNHEY, CDR2 SVGAGI. CDR3 in DNA: TGTGCCAGCAGTCTACAGGGGTCGGACACTGAAGCTTTCTTT. This encodes CASSLQGSDTEAFF.

This rearrangement joins TRBV18 to TRBJ1-3, with D uncertain. V gave up 4 bases and J gave up 8 bases, with 15 bases separating them. This CDR3 contains 14 residues. In germline, CDR1 is KGHSH, CDR2 LQKENI. As DNA, the CDR3 is TGTGCCAGCTCACGGTCGGCCCTCTCGGACACCATATATTTT. The encoded protein is CASSRSALSDTIYF.

The gene calls are TRBV2 and TRBJ1-3; TRBD1 agrees at 10 bases. CDR1 and CDR2 from the germline V gene are SNHLY and FYNNEI. With 6 bases clipped from V and 3 bases from J, the junction kept 11 bases outside the gene matches. This CDR3 contains 17 residues. DNA of the CDR3: TGTGCCAGCAGCTCCGGGACAGGGGTTTTGAGTGGAAACACCATATATTTT. Its protein is CASSSGTGVLSGNTIYF.

The genes are TRBV19 and TRBJ1-1, with D perhaps matching TRBD1 (6 bases). This CDR3 is built from 16 residues. Germline loops: CDR1 LNHDA, CDR2 SQIVND (reference sequence). V shed 7 bases and J shed 0 bases, with 18 bases lying between them. In nucleotides, the CDR3 is TGTGCCAGTACCCTCATGGGGGACACCTTGAACACTGAAGCTTTCTTT. This sequence encodes CASTLMGDTLNTEAFF.